What follows are 8 T cell receptor beta chains derived from one specimen sequenced in a study of T-cell memory formation after mild COVID-19. Via MiXCR, TCRdb re-called the 5' RACE reads, giving one row per CDR3 protein. The profile shows about 360,000 distinct CDR3 sequences, over 10% of them singletons. The specimen sequenced was PBMCs or a T cell subset sorted from them (not recorded which). Every receptor here comes from a young man who had mild COVID-19 (a few samples of this study predate the infection). Cell type and time point are not known.

Many counts were recorded for this clonotype. The V and J genes are TRBV5-4 and TRBJ2-1, with 8 bases lining up with TRBD1. V shed 4 bases, J shed 6 bases, and the junction held 12 bases outside the gene matches. This CDR3 is built from 16 residues. CDR1 is SGHNT and CDR2 is YYREEE in the germline V gene (reference sequence). The CDR3 coding sequence is TGTGCCAGCAGCCCCCCCGGGCAGGGGGCGATCAATGAGCAGTTCTTC. It translates to CASSPPGQGAINEQFF.

This clonotype was seen repeatedly, ten times or more. The rearrangement links TRBV4-3 to TRBJ1-2; D possibly corresponds to TRBD1 (6 bases). V lost 3 bases, J lost 3 bases, and 11 bases lay in between. The CDR3 sequence is 14 residues long. Per the germline V gene, CDR1 is LGHNA and CDR2 is YSLEER. The CDR3 region has the DNA TGCGCCAGCAGCCACGAACAGGGCTACTATGGCTACACCTTC. Translating gives CASSHEQGYYGYTF.

The gene calls are TRBV6-5 and TRBJ2-1; D possibly corresponds to TRBD1 (5 bases). Trimming cost V 6 bases and J 8 bases, with 14 bases left between them. CDR3 length: 13 amino acids. Germline V gene data show CDR1 as MNHEY and CDR2 as SVGAGI. CDR3 sequence: CASSRFDSYEQFF. CDR3 nucleotide sequence: TGTGCCAGCAGCCGTTTTGACAGCTATGAGCAGTTCTTC.

The chain carries TRBV20-1 and TRBJ2-3; 7 nucleotides align to TRBD1. Germline CDR1 and CDR2: DFQATT and SNEGSKA (reference sequence). The CDR3 consists of 13 residues. V shed 6 bases, J shed 0 bases, and the junction held 3 bases outside the gene matches. CDR3 DNA sequence: TGCAGTGCGCCGACAGGGAGCACAGATACGCAGTATTTT. Protein sequence: CSAPTGSTDTQYF.

V usage is TRBV7-2 and J usage is TRBJ1-4; 7 bases are a match to TRBD1. CDR3 length: 16 amino acids. Losses at the gene ends were 5 bases for V and 8 bases for J; bases not matched to a gene: 14. Per the germline V gene, CDR1 is SGHTA and CDR2 is FQGNSA. This CDR3 reads CASSRRGPVGSEKLFF. CDR3 DNA sequence: TGTGCCAGCAGCCGAAGGGGGCCGGTTGGGAGCGAAAAACTGTTTTTT.

The J gene is TRBJ2-1, the V gene TRBV7-3, with 10 nucleotides matching TRBD1. Looked up from germline, CDR1 is SGHTA and CDR2 is FQGTGA. The CDR3 contains 17 residues. J gave up 4 bases and V 2 bases, and 8 bases lay outside the gene matches. CDR3 sequence: CASSLWSGGQGYNEQFF. The DNA for the CDR3 is TGTGCCAGCAGCTTATGGTCCGGGGGACAGGGGTACAATGAGCAGTTCTTC.

Ten or more counts support this clonotype. V is TRBV12-3 or TRBV12-4 and J is TRBJ2-7; D is perhaps TRBD1 (5 bases). V lost 4 bases, J lost 6 bases, and 13 bases lay in between. This CDR3 has 13 residues. The CDR3 sequence is CASSYEGAPEQYF. The CDR3 DNA follows: TGTGCCAGCAGTTACGAAGGGGCCCCCGAGCAGTACTTC.

In this sample, this clonotype turned up many times. The chain recombines TRBV5-1 with TRBJ1-1, with a tentative D call TRBD1 (5 bases). The CDR3 contains 15 residues. The germline V gene has CDR1 SGHRS and CDR2 YFSETQ. Deletions cut 6 bases from V and 3 bases from J, with 18 bases between. This chain's CDR3 is CASKEPRVGDTEAFF. The CDR3 DNA follows: TGCGCCAGCAAGGAACCTCGCGTAGGGGACACTGAAGCTTTCTTT.